The clone carrying this TCR beta chain was observed a few times. Its specificity is not known. Through a sample-barcoded 5' primer and a J-beta primer mix, a second PCR was run for roughly 7 to 12 cycles. Sequencing of every sample gave 3 million or more CDR3-containing paired-end reads. MiXCR, applied by TCRdb to the 5' RACE reads, yields one record per CDR3 protein. The sample shows 1 million or so distinct CDR3 sequences, 20% to 25% of them seen only once. The sample originates from a study of blood T cells in healthy people across ages. General study findings and limits: Percentage of naive T cells showed a strong correlation with TCR beta diversity. Getting older went along with TCR beta diversity per million T cells dropping roughly linearly. The study found more naive CD4+ cells and higher diversity in long-lived than aged donors.

The CDR3 totals 13 residues. Germline V gives CDR1 MGHRA, CDR2 YSYEKL. V shed 6 bases and J shed 5 bases, with 10 bases lying between them. This sample also belongs to another study, concerning T cells of mothers and their children.

The receptor comes from a girl aged 2-10 years in good health. Sequenced input: blood. This chain connects TRBV4-1 to TRBJ2-2; no clear D. The CDR3 nucleotides read TGCGCCAGCAGAACCCTCGGGACCGGGGAGCTGTTTTTT. This translates into CASRTLGTGELFF.